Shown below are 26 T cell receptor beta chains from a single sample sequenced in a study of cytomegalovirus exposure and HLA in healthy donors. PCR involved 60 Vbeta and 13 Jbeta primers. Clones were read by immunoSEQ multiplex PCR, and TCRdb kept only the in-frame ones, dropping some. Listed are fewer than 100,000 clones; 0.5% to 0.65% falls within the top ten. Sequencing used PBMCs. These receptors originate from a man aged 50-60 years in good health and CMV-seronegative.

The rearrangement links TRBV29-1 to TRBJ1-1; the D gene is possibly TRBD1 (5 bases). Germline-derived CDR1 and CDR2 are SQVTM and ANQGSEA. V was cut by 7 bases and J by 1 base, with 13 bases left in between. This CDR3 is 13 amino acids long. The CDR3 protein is CSGGRQPNTEAFF. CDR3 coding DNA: TGCAGCGGGGGCCGACAGCCGAACACTGAAGCTTTCTTT.

Here the CDR3 DNA reads TGTGCCAGCAGTTCAGGACAGGGGGCAGAAAAACTGTTTTTT. This codes for CASSSGQGAEKLFF. The chain employs TRBV28 and TRBJ1-4, with TRBD1 matching over 11 bases. Trimming at V came to 4 bases and at J to 8 bases, leaving 3 bases not matched to a gene. The CDR3 length is 14 residues. Germline-derived CDR1 and CDR2 are MDHEN and SYDVKM.

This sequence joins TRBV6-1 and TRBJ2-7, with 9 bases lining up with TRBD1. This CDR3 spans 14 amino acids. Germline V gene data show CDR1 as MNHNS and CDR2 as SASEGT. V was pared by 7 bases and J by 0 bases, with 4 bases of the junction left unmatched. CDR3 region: CASIRDRASYEQYF. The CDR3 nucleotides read TGTGCCAGCATCAGGGACAGGGCCTCCTACGAGCAGTACTTC.

CDR3 amino acids: CASSQAEPGVYEQYF. The DNA for the CDR3 is TGTGCCAGCAGCCAGGCAGAACCAGGGGTCTACGAGCAGTACTTC. The chain is built from TRBV6-6 and TRBJ2-5; a weak D match, TRBD1 (6 bases). The end of the DNA fits TRBJ2-7 better, so the J call may be wrong. Germline assignment: CDR1 MNHNY and CDR2 SVGAGI (reference sequence). CDR3 length: 15 amino acids.

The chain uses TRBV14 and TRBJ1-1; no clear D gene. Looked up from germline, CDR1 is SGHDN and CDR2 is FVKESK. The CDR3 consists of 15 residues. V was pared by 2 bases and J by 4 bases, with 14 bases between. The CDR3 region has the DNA TGTGCCAGCAGCCAATTCAGCGGATTGGGCACTGAAGCTTTCTTT. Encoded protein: CASSQFSGLGTEAFF.

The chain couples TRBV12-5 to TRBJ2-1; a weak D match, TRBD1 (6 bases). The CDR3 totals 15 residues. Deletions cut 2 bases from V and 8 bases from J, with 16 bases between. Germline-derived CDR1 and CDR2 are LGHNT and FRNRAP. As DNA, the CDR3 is TGTGCTAGTGGTTTGACAGACAGGTTATGGGATGAGCAGTTCTTC. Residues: CASGLTDRLWDEQFF.

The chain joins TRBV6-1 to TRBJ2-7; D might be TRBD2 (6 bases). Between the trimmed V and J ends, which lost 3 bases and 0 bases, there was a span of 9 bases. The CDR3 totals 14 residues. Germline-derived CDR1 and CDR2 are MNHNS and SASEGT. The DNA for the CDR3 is TGTGCCAGCAGTGACCAGGGAGGCTCCTACGAGCAGTACTTC. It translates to CASSDQGGSYEQYF.

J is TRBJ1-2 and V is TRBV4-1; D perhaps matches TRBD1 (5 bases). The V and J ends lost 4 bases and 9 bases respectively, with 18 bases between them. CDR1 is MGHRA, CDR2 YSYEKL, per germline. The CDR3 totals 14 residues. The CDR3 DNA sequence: TGCGCCAGCAGCCGAGGCGGAGGGGCCGGGAGCTACACCTTC. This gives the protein CASSRGGGAGSYTF.

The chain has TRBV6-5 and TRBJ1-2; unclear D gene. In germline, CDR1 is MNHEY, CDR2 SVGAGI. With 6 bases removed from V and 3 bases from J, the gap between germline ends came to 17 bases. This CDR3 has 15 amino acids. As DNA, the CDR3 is TGTGCCAGCAGCCCCACCCCCGGGGAATACTATGGCTACACCTTC. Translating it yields CASSPTPGEYYGYTF.

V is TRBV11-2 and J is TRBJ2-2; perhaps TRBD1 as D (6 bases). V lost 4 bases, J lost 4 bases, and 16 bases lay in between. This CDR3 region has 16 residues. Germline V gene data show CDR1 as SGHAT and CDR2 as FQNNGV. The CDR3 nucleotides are TGTGCCAGCAGCTCGACCCGGGACATCGCCACCGGGGAGCTGTTTTTT. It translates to CASSSTRDIATGELFF.

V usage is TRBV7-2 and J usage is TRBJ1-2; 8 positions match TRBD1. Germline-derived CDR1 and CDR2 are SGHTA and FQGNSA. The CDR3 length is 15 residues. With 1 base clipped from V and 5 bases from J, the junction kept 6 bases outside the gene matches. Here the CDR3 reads CASSLVGRDRYGYTF. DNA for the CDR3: TGTGCCAGCAGCTTAGTGGGCCGGGACAGGTATGGCTACACCTTC.

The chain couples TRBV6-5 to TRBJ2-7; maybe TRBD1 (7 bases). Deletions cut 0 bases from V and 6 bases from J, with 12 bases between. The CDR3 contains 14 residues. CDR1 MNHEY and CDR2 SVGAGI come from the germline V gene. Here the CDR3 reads CASSYSSGGFEQYF. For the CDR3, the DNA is TGTGCCAGCAGTTACTCGTCAGGGGGGTTCGAGCAGTACTTC.

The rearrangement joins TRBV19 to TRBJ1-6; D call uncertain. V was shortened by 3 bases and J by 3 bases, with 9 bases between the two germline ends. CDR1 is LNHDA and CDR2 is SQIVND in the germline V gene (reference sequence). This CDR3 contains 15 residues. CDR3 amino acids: CASSMESDYNSPLHF. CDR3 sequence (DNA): TGTGCCAGTAGTATGGAGTCAGACTATAATTCACCCCTCCACTTT.

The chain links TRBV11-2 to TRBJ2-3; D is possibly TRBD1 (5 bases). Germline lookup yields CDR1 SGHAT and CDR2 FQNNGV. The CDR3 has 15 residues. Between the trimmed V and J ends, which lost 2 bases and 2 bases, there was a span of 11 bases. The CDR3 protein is CASSLNGQFTDTQYF. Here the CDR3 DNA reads TGTGCCAGCAGCTTAAACGGACAATTCACAGATACGCAGTATTTT.

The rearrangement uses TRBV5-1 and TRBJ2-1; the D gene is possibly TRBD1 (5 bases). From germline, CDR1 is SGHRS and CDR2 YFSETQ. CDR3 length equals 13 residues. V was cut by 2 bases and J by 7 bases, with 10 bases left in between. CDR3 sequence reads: CASSFQGMNEQFF. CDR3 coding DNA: TGCGCCAGCAGCTTTCAGGGTATGAATGAGCAGTTCTTC.

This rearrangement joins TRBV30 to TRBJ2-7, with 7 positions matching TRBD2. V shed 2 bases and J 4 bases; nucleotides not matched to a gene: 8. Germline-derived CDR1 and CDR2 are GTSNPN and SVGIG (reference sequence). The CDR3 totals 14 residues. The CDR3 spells CAWSLGGGIYEQYF. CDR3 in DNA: TGTGCCTGGAGTCTTGGCGGGGGAATTTACGAGCAGTACTTC.

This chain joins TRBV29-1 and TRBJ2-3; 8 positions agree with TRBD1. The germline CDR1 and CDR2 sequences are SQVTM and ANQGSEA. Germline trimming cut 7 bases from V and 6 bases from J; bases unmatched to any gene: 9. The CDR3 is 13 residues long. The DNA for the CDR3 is TGCAGCGCCAGGGGGCGTTTTGTGGATACGCAGTATTTT. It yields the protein CSARGRFVDTQYF.

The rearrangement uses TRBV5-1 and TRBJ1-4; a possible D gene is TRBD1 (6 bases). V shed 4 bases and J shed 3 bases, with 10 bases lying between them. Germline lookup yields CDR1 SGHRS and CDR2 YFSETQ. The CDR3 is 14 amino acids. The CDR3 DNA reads TGCGCCAGCAGCGACAGGATGCCTAATGAAAAACTGTTTTTT. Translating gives CASSDRMPNEKLFF.

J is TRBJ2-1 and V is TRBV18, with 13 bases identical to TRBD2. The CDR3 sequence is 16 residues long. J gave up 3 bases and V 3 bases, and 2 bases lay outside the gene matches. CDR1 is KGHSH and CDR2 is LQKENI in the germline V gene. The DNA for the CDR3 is TGTGCCAGCTCACCTAGACTAGCGGGGGGCTACAATGAGCAGTTCTTC. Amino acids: CASSPRLAGGYNEQFF.

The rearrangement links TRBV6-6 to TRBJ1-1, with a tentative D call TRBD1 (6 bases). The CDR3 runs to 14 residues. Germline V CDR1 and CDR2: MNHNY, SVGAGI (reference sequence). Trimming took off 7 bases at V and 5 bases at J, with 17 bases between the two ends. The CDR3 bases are TGTGCCAGCAAAAAAGAACAGGGTCGGACTGAAGCTTTCTTT. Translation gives CASKKEQGRTEAFF.

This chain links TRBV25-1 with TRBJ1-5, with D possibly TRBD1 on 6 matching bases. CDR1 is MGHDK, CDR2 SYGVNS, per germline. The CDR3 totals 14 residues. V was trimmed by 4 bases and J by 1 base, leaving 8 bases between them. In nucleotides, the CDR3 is TGTGCCAGCAGTGTTACAGGGAGCAATCAGCCCCAGCATTTT. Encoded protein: CASSVTGSNQPQHF. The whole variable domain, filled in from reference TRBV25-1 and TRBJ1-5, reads EADIYQTPRYLVIGTGKKITLECSQTMGHDKMYWYQQDPGMELHLIHYSYGVNSTEKGDLSSESTVSRIRTEHFPLTLESARPSHTSQYLCASSVTGSNQPQHFGDGTRLSIL.

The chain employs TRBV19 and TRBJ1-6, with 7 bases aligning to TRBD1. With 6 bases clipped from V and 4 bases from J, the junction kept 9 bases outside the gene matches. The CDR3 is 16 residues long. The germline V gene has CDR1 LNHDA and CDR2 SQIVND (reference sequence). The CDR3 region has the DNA TGTGCCAGTAGCCCGGACAGGCCTACTTATAATTCACCCCTCCACTTT. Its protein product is CASSPDRPTYNSPLHF.

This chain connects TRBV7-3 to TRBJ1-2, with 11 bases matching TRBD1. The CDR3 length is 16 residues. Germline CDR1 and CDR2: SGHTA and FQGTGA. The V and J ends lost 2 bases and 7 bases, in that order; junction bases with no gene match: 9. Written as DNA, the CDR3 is TGTGCCAGCAGCTTAGGTCAAGGACAGGGGGCGGTTGGCTACACCTTC. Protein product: CASSLGQGQGAVGYTF.

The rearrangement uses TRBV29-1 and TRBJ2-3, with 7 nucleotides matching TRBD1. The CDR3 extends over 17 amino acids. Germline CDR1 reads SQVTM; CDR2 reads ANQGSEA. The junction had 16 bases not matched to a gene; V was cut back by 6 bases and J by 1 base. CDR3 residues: CSVPATKGQTRTDTQYF. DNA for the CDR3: TGCAGCGTACCTGCCACCAAGGGACAGACCCGCACAGATACGCAGTATTTT.

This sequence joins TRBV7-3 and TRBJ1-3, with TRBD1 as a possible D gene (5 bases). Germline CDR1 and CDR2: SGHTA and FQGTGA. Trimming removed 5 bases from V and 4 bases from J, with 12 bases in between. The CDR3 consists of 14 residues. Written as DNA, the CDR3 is TGTGCCAGCAGCGCTTCGCCAGGGGGAAACACCATATATTTT. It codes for CASSASPGGNTIYF.

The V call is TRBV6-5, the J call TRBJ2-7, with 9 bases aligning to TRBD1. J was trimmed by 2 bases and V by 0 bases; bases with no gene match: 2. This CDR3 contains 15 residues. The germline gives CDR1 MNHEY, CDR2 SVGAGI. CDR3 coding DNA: TGTGCCAGCAGTTACTCGACAGGGGGAGCCTACGAGCAGTACTTC. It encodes CASSYSTGGAYEQYF.